This T cell receptor beta chain was sequenced during a study of T-cell reconstitution after alpha-beta-depleted transplantation in children. Study conclusions and caveats: The study reportedly traced alpha-beta T cells about two months after transplant to several hundred expanded graft clones. Surviving recipient T cells and thymic progenitors produced the high day-60 TCRbeta diversity seen in some patients.

CDR3 length equals 17 residues. Germline V gene data show CDR1 as MNHEY and CDR2 as SMNVEV (reference sequence). Trimming removed 7 bases from V and 2 bases from J; junction bases left unmatched: 13. The TCRbeta library incorporated unique molecular identifiers. TCRdb re-called the PCR reads through MiXCR, storing one row per CDR3 protein. The table records about 610,000 distinct CDR3 sequences, 25% to 30% of them present only once. A remark on this clonotype: Its antigen is unknown.

This clonotype was sampled from a boy younger than two with Wiskott-Aldrich syndrome, due to receive a stem cell transplant. The sequencing here drew on PBMCs, taken before TCRalphabeta/CD19-depleted stem cell transplant. J is TRBJ2-1 and V is TRBV27, with TRBD1 matching over 8 bases. The CDR3 coding sequence is TGTGCCAGCAATCCCAATCCCACAGGGGGACCCTACAATGAGCAGTTCTTC. Its translation is CASNPNPTGGPYNEQFF.